The T cell receptor (beta chain) under discussion was sequenced for a study of blood T cell repertoires in COVID-19. As for the study in general: T cells, B-cell-depleted T cells, or PBMCs provided the cDNA or gDNA that served as material.

Profiling relied on immunoSEQ multiplex PCR, and the TCRdb table lists in-frame clones only, not all of them. The sample has approximately 210,000 clones, just under 85% seen once; the top ten hold about 5.1%. This clone has only one observation. V lost 6 bases to trimming and J lost 7 bases, with 16 bases between them. Germline CDR1 reads LNHDA; CDR2 reads SQIVND (reference sequence). The CDR3 is 14 residues long. The material sequenced was peripheral blood. The receptor comes from a woman in her seventies with active or convalescent COVID-19. The V gene is TRBV19, the J gene TRBJ2-1, with D possibly being TRBD1 (5 bases). The CDR3 DNA sequence: TGTGCCAGTAGCTCCTGGACAACGCGGAATGAGCAGTTCTTC. As protein: CASSSWTTRNEQFF.